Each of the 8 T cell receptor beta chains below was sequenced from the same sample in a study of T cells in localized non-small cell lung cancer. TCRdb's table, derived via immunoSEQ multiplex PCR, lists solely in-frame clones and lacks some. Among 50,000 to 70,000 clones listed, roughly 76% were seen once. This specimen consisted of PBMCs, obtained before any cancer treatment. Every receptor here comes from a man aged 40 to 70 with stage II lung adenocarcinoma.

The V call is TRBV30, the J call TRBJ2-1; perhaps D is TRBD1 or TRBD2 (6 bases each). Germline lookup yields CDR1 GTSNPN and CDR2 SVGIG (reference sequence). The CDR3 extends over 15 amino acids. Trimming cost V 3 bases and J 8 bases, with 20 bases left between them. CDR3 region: CAWSGEGGDPDEQFF. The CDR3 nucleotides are TGTGCCTGGAGCGGTGAGGGGGGCGATCCGGATGAGCAGTTCTTC.

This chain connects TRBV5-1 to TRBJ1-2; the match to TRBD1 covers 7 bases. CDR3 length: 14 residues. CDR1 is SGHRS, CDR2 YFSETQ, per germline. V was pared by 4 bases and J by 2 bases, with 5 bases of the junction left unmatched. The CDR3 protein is CASSPDRENYGYTF. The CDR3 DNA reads TGCGCCAGCAGCCCCGACAGGGAAAACTATGGCTACACCTTC.

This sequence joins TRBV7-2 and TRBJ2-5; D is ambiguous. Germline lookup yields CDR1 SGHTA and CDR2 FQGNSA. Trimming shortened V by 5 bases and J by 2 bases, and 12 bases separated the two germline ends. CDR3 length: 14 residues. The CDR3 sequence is CASSQRWGQETQYF. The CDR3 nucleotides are TGTGCCAGCAGCCAGAGATGGGGACAAGAGACCCAGTACTTC.

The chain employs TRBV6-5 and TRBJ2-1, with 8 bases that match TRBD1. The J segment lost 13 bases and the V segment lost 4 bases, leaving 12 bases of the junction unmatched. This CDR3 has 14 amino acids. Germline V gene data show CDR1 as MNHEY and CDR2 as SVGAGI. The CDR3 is CASSSQGASRFQFF. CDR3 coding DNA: TGTGCCAGCAGTTCCCAGGGGGCAAGCCGGTTCCAGTTCTTC.

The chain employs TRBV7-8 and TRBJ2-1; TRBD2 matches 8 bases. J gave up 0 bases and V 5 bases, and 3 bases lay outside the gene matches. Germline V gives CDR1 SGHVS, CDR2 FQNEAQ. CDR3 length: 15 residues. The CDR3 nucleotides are TGTGCCAGCAGCACTACTAGCGGCTCCTACAATGAGCAGTTCTTC. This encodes CASSTTSGSYNEQFF.

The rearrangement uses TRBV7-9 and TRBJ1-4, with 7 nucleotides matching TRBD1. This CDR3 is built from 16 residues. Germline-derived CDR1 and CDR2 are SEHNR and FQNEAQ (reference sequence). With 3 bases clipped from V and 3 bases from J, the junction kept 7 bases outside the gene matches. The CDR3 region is CASSFDRDSSNEKLFF. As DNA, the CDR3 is TGTGCCAGCAGCTTCGACCGGGACAGCTCTAATGAAAAACTGTTTTTT. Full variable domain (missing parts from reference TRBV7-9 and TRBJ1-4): DTGVSQNPRHKITKRGQNVTFRCDPISEHNRLYWYRQTLGQGPEFLTYFQNEAQLEKSRLLSDRFSAERPKGSFSTLEIQRTEQGDSAMYLCASSFDRDSSNEKLFFGSGTQLSVL.

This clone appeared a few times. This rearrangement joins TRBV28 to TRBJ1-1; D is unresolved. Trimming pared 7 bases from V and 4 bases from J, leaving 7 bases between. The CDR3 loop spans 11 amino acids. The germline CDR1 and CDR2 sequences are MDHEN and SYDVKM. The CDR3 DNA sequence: TGTGCCAGCATCTCGGTCACTGAAGCTTTCTTT. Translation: CASISVTEAFF.

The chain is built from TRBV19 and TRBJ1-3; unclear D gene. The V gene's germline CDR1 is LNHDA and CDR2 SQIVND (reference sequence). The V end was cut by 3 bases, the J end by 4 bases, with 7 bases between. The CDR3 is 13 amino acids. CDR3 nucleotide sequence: TGTGCCAGTAGTATCTTAGGGGGAAACACCATATATTTT. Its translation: CASSILGGNTIYF.